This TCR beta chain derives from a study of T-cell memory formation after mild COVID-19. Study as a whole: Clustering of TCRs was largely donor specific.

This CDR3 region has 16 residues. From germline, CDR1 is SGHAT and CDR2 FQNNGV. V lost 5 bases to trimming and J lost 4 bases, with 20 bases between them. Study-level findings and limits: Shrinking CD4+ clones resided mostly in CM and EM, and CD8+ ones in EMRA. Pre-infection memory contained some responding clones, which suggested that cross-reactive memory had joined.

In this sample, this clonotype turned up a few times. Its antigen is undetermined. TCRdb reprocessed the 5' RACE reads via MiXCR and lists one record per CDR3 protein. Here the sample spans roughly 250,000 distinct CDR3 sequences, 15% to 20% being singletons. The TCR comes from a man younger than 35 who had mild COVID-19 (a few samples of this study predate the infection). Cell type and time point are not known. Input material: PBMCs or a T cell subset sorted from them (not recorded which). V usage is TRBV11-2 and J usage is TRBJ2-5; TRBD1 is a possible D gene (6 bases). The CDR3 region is CASSRRGQNRAETQYF. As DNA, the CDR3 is TGTGCCAGCAGCCGACGTGGACAGAACAGAGCAGAGACCCAGTACTTC.